The 27 T cell receptor beta chains in this list originate from one sample, sequenced in a study of T cell repertoires in cytomegalovirus infection. One entry per CDR3 protein results from TCRdb running MiXCR on the reads. The repertoire holds roughly 68,000 distinct CDR3 sequences, around 20% seen once, with over 65% in the top ten. No antigen is known for these receptors. The specimen was CD8+ T cells from cultured PBMCs, collected from culture after CMV antigen stimulation. These receptors came from a human donor in good health (CMV status not recorded). Some clones in this sample may be carry-over from other donors' samples.

This clonotype showed up just a few times. J is TRBJ1-2 and V is TRBV4-1; 8 nucleotides align to TRBD1. The CDR3 has 16 residues. Germline CDR1 and CDR2: MGHRA and YSYEKL. After removal of 4 bases from V and 1 base from J, the junction contained 8 bases not matched to a gene. The CDR3 is CASSPQMTGVNYGYTF. CDR3 nucleotides: TGCGCCAGCAGCCCCCAAATGACAGGGGTTAACTATGGCTACACCTTC.

This clonotype appeared a few times. This chain links TRBV12-3 or TRBV12-4 with TRBJ1-2; perhaps TRBD1 as D (5 bases). This CDR3 has 16 residues. V dropped 4 bases and J dropped 4 bases, with 19 bases sitting between them. The CDR3 here is CASSSIEIRGSYGYTF. The DNA of the CDR3 is TGTGCCAGCAGTTCAATCGAAATCCGGGGGAGCTATGGCTACACCTTC.

The table lists this clonotype with a few counts. V is TRBV7-2 and J is TRBJ1-1; TRBD1 is a possible D gene (6 bases). This CDR3 is built from 16 residues. Germline CDR1 and CDR2: SGHTA and FQGNSA. V lost 6 bases, J lost 1 base, and 18 bases lay in between. The CDR3 region is CASRPRGGQKNTEAFF. As DNA, the CDR3 is TGTGCCAGCAGACCAAGGGGGGGCCAGAAGAACACTGAAGCTTTCTTT. The full variable domain, its missing parts supplied by reference TRBV7-2 and TRBJ1-1, is GAGVSQSPSNKVTEKGKDVELRCDPISGHTALYWYRQSLGQGLEFLIYFQGNSAPDKSGLPSDRFSAERTGGSVSTLTIQRTQQEDSAVYLCASRPRGGQKNTEAFFGQGTRLTVV.

V and J are TRBV7-9 and TRBJ1-5; D remains unclear. Deletions cut 4 bases from V and 5 bases from J, with 21 bases between. Germline V gene data show CDR1 as SEHNR and CDR2 as FQNEAQ (reference sequence). The CDR3 has 17 residues. The CDR3 DNA is TGTGCCAGCAGCTCCACCGACCCAATTGTGGCAGATCAGCCCCAGCATTTT. Translating it yields CASSSTDPIVADQPQHF.

This clonotype occurred many times. J is TRBJ1-5 and V is TRBV7-8, with TRBD1 identical over 7 bases. Trimming took 5 bases from V and 6 from J; bases not matched to a gene: 10. From germline, CDR1 is SGHVS and CDR2 FQNEAQ. The CDR3 runs to 15 residues. The CDR3 nucleotides are TGTGCCAGCAGCGCCTTACAGGGGCCGAGTCAGCCCCAGCATTTT. Translated, it gives CASSALQGPSQPQHF.

In its sample, this clonotype was seen many times. The chain combines TRBV6-5 with TRBJ1-2; TRBD1 matches 7 bases. Germline V gives CDR1 MNHEY, CDR2 SVGAGI. The length of the CDR3 is 14 residues. Trimming took 0 bases from V and 6 from J; bases not matched to a gene: 4. The CDR3 DNA follows: TGTGCCAGCAGTTACTCGATACAGGGGAATGGCTACACCTTC. This encodes CASSYSIQGNGYTF.

This clonotype was picked up a small number of times. This chain's CDR3 is CASSQEGGTSVGTDTQYF. In nucleotides, the CDR3 is TGCGCCAGCAGCCAAGAGGGGGGGACTTCCGTAGGTACAGATACGCAGTATTTT. J is TRBJ2-3 and V is TRBV4-1, with TRBD2 matching 7 bases. This CDR3 is built from 18 residues. J gave up 3 bases and V 0 bases, and 12 bases lay outside the gene matches. Germline-derived CDR1 and CDR2 are MGHRA and YSYEKL.

This chain links TRBV12-3 or TRBV12-4 with TRBJ1-2; D remains unclear. The ends were cut back, 3 bases at V and 2 bases at J, with 13 bases in the middle. This CDR3 comprises 15 residues. The CDR3 nucleotides are TGTGCCAGCAGTTTTTTCCGGGAGTGGAACTATGGCTACACCTTC. This encodes CASSFFREWNYGYTF.

This rearrangement joins TRBV15 to TRBJ2-2; the match to TRBD2 covers 7 bases. Per germline, CDR1 LNHNV and CDR2 YYDKDF (reference sequence). The CDR3 has 16 residues. Trimming at V came to 3 bases and at J to 6 bases, leaving 10 bases not matched to a gene. The CDR3 coding sequence is TGTGCCACCAGCAGTGACCGGACTAGTCGGGCCGGGGAGCTGTTTTTT. It specifies CATSSDRTSRAGELFF.

This clonotype turned up a few times. CDR3 in amino acids: CASSQGTDRSKGSGNTIYF. In DNA, the CDR3 is TGTGCCAGCAGCCAAGGAACGGATCGTAGTAAGGGCTCTGGAAACACCATATATTTT. This sequence joins TRBV14 and TRBJ1-3, with D unclear. Germline V gene lookup returns CDR1 SGHDN and CDR2 FVKESK. Trimming cost V 1 base and J 0 bases, with 19 bases left between them. The CDR3 length is 19 residues.

The V gene is TRBV10-2, the J gene TRBJ1-1; the D is unclear. Germline loops: CDR1 WSHSY, CDR2 SAAADI. This CDR3 is 13 amino acids long. Trimming took off 0 bases at V and 4 bases at J, with 6 bases between the two ends. The CDR3 loop is CASSESRSTEAFF. CDR3 nucleotide sequence: TGCGCCAGCAGTGAGTCTCGGAGCACTGAAGCTTTCTTT.

The J gene is TRBJ1-2, the V gene TRBV6-2 or TRBV6-3; the D gene is possibly TRBD1 (6 bases). Germline CDR1 and CDR2: MNHEY and SVGEGT. V was trimmed by 0 bases and J by 4 bases, leaving 6 bases between them. The CDR3 totals 13 residues. In DNA form, the CDR3 reads TGTGCCAGCAGTTACTCCAGGGGCTATGGCTACACCTTC. Amino acid sequence: CASSYSRGYGYTF.

The genes are TRBV29-1 and TRBJ2-7; 9 bases map to TRBD1. Germline values: CDR1 SQVTM, CDR2 ANQGSEA. Germline trimming cut 1 base from V and 2 bases from J; bases unmatched to any gene: 6. This CDR3 is built from 15 residues. The CDR3 sequence is CSVEVVGTGTYEQYF. Written as DNA, the CDR3 is TGCAGCGTTGAAGTCGTCGGGACAGGGACCTACGAGCAGTACTTC.

This clonotype was picked up a small number of times. V and J are TRBV6-2 or TRBV6-3 and TRBJ2-2; 8 bases line up with TRBD1. Trimming removed 2 bases from V and 1 base from J; junction bases left unmatched: 3. CDR1 is MNHEY and CDR2 is SVGEGT in the germline V gene. The CDR3 is made up of 16 amino acids. The CDR3 here is CASSYGTGGNTGELFF. In DNA form, the CDR3 reads TGTGCCAGCAGTTACGGGACAGGCGGGAACACCGGGGAGCTGTTTTTT.

This clonotype was observed a handful of times. The V gene is TRBV6-5, the J gene TRBJ1-2, with TRBD1 as a possible D gene (5 bases). Trimming shortened V by 0 bases and J by 8 bases, and 10 bases separated the two germline ends. The CDR3 contains 13 residues. Per the germline V gene, CDR1 is MNHEY and CDR2 is SVGAGI. This chain's CDR3 is CASSYSSNRGYTF. DNA of the CDR3: TGTGCCAGCAGTTACTCGAGCAACAGGGGCTACACCTTC.

This clonotype showed up just once. The chain couples TRBV6-6 to TRBJ2-7; the match to TRBD1 covers 8 bases. CDR3 size: 16 residues. Unmatched junction bases numbered 4, after V lost 0 bases and J lost 0 bases. Germline values: CDR1 MNHNY, CDR2 SVGAGI (reference sequence). In nucleotides, the CDR3 is TGTGCCAGCAGTTACTCTGACAGGGGTTCCTCCTACGAGCAGTACTTC. Its translation: CASSYSDRGSSYEQYF.

The chain has TRBV7-2 and TRBJ2-5; 8 nucleotides match TRBD2. Germline CDR1 SGHTA, CDR2 FQGNSA. The ends lost 4 bases at V and 5 bases at J; junction bases unmatched: 6. This CDR3 has 14 amino acids. The CDR3 protein is CASSSRLALETQYF. DNA for the CDR3: TGTGCCAGCAGCTCCCGACTAGCGTTGGAGACCCAGTACTTC.

This chain links TRBV6-2 or TRBV6-3 with TRBJ1-2; D remains ambiguous. The CDR3 has 14 residues. Per the germline V gene, CDR1 is MNHEY and CDR2 is SVGEGT. The ends were cut back, 5 bases at V and 2 bases at J, with 12 bases in the middle. CDR3 loop: CASSQEDGNYGYTF. The CDR3 coding sequence is TGTGCCAGCAGTCAAGAGGACGGCAACTATGGCTACACCTTC.

This sequence joins TRBV29-1 and TRBJ2-1; the D gene is possibly TRBD2 (6 bases). The germline V and J ends were trimmed by 1 base and 10 bases, with 14 bases remaining between them. The CDR3 loop spans 13 amino acids. CDR1 is SQVTM, CDR2 ANQGSEA, per germline. CDR3 nucleotides: TGCAGCGTTGAAGGCGGGGCCTCGGGAGAGCAGTTCTTC. Its protein is CSVEGGASGEQFF.

This chain links TRBV7-2 with TRBJ1-3, with no clear D. V gave up 3 bases and J gave up 8 bases, with 20 bases separating them. The CDR3 sequence is 16 residues long. Germline loops: CDR1 SGHTA, CDR2 FQGNSA. CDR3 nucleotides: TGTGCCAGCAGCTTCCTACCCGGGTCCATGGTAGACACCATATATTTT. This encodes CASSFLPGSMVDTIYF. The variable domain in full, completed from reference TRBV7-2 and TRBJ1-3, reads GAGVSQSPSNKVTEKGKDVELRCDPISGHTALYWYRQSLGQGLEFLIYFQGNSAPDKSGLPSDRFSAERTGGSVSTLTIQRTQQEDSAVYLCASSFLPGSMVDTIYFGEGSWLTVV.

This clonotype was recorded a few times. This chain uses TRBV6-2 or TRBV6-3 with TRBJ2-5; 10 positions agree with TRBD1. This CDR3 has 16 residues. Germline-derived CDR1 and CDR2 are MNHEY and SVGEGT. Unmatched junction bases numbered 11, after V lost 5 bases and J lost 5 bases. The CDR3 nucleotides read TGTGCCAGCAGTCCGAGGACAGGGGGGGTTTTGGAGACCCAGTACTTC. The encoded protein is CASSPRTGGVLETQYF.

The rearrangement uses TRBV27 and TRBJ2-3, with TRBD1 matching over 7 bases. CDR3 length: 15 amino acids. Germline CDR1 MNHEY, CDR2 SMNVEV (reference sequence). J lost 2 bases, V lost 5 bases, and 7 bases had no gene match. In nucleotides, the CDR3 is TGTGCCAGCAGTCCCCCGGGACAGCACACAGATACGCAGTATTTT. It specifies CASSPPGQHTDTQYF.

This clonotype was counted only a few times. The V call is TRBV11-2, the J call TRBJ1-1; TRBD1 aligns across 11 bases. The CDR3 totals 13 residues. The V and J ends lost 5 bases and 6 bases, in that order; junction bases with no gene match: 2. In germline, CDR1 is SGHAT, CDR2 FQNNGV. In DNA form, the CDR3 reads TGTGCCAGCAGCCGGGACAGGGGGGCTGAAGCTTTCTTT. Translating it yields CASSRDRGAEAFF.

This clonotype was counted only a few times. The chain recombines TRBV9 with TRBJ1-2; 7 nucleotides agree with TRBD1. Trimming removed 2 bases from V and 4 bases from J; junction bases left unmatched: 5. CDR3 length: 14 residues. Germline V gives CDR1 SGDLS, CDR2 YYNGEE. The CDR3 is CASSVSGTAYGYTF. For the CDR3, the DNA is TGTGCCAGCAGCGTCTCCGGGACAGCCTATGGCTACACCTTC.

This clonotype was detected only a few times. The V and J genes are TRBV4-1 and TRBJ1-1; D is unresolved. V was cut by 4 bases and J by 0 bases, with 15 bases left in between. This CDR3 is built from 16 residues. Germline CDR1 is MGHRA and CDR2 is YSYEKL. CDR3 sequence (DNA): TGCGCCAGCAGCCCCCGTCGGGGAAACATGAACACTGAAGCTTTCTTT. Residues: CASSPRRGNMNTEAFF.

Ten or more counts support this clonotype. The chain joins TRBV7-6 to TRBJ2-2; D not certain. In germline, CDR1 is SGHVS, CDR2 FNYEAQ. Trimming shortened V by 1 base and J by 4 bases, and 10 bases separated the two germline ends. This CDR3 has 15 residues. The CDR3 here is CASSLVPSSTGELFF. The CDR3 DNA reads as TGTGCCAGCAGCTTAGTACCGTCGAGCACCGGGGAGCTGTTTTTT.

The CDR3 protein is CASSMNRVWDTEAFF. The CDR3 DNA follows: TGTGCCAGCAGCATGAACAGGGTTTGGGACACTGAAGCTTTCTTT. This chain uses TRBV6-2 or TRBV6-3 with TRBJ1-1, with D possibly TRBD1 on 6 matching bases. V lost 6 bases and J 3 bases, leaving 17 bases between the germline ends. From germline, CDR1 is MNHEY and CDR2 SVGEGT. The CDR3 has 15 amino acids.